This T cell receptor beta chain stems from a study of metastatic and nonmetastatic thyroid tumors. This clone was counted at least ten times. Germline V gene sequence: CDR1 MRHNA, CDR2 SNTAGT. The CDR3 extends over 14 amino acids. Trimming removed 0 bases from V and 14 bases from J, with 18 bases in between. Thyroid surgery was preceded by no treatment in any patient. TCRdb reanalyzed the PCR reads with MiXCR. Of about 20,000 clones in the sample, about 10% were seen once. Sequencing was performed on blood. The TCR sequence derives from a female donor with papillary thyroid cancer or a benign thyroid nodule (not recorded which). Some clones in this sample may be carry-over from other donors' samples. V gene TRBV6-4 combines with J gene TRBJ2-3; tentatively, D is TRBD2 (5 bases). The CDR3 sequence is CASSDSTSGPGLYF. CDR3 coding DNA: TGTGCCAGCAGTGACTCGACAAGCGGTCCGGGGTTGTATTTT.